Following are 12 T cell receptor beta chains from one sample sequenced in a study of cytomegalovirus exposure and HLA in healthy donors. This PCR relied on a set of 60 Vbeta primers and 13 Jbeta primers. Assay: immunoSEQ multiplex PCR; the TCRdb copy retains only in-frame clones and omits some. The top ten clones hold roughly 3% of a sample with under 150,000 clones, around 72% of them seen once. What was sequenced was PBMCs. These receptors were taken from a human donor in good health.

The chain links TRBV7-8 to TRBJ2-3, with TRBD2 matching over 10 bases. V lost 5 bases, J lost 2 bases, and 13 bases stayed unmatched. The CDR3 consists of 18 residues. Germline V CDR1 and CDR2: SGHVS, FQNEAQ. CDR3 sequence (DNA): TGTGCCAGCAGCCCCAACCCCCGGCTAGCGGGGGACACAGATACGCAGTATTTT. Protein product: CASSPNPRLAGDTDTQYF. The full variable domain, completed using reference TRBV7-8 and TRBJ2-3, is GAGVSQSPRYKVAKRGQDVALRCDPISGHVSLFWYQQALGQGPEFLTYFQNEAQLDKSGLPSDRFFAERPEGSVSTLKIQRTQQEDSAVYLCASSPNPRLAGDTDTQYFGPGTRLTVL.

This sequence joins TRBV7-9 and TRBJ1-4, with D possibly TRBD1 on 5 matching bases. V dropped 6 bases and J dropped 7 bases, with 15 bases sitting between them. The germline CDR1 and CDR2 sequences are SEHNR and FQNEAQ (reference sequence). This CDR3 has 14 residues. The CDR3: CASSKGQGGEKLFF. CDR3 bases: TGTGCCAGCAGTAAGGGGCAGGGAGGTGAAAAACTGTTTTTT.

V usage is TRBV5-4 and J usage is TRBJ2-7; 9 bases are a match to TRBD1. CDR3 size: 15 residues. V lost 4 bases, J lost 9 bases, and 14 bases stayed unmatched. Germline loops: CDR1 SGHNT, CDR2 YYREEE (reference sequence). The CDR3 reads CASSPQGQGGIRQYF. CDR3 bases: TGTGCCAGCAGCCCTCAGGGACAGGGTGGTATTAGGCAGTACTTC.

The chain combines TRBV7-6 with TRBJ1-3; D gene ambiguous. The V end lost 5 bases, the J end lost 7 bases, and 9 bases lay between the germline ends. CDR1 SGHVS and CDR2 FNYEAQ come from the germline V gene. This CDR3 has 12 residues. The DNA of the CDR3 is TGTGCCAGCAGCGCCAATAGCAACACCATATATTTT. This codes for CASSANSNTIYF. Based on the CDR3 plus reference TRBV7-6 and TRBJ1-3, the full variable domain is GAGVSQSPRYKVTKRGQDVALRCDPISGHVSLYWYRQALGQGPEFLTYFNYEAQQDKSGLPNDRFSAERPEGSISTLTIQRTEQRDSAMYRCASSANSNTIYFGEGSWLTVV.

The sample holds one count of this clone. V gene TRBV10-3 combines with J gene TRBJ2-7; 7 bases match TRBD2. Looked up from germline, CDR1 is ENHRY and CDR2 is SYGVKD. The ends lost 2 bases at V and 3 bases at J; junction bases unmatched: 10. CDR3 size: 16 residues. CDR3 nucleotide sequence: TGTGCCATCAGTGAGAAAAGCTCGCGGGGGAGCTACGAGCAGTACTTC. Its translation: CAISEKSSRGSYEQYF.

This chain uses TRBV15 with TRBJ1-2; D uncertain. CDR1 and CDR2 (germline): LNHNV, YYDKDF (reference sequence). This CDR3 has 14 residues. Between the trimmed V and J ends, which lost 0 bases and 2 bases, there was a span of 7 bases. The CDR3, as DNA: TGTGCCACCAGCAGAGATCGGGTGAACTATGGCTACACCTTC. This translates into CATSRDRVNYGYTF.

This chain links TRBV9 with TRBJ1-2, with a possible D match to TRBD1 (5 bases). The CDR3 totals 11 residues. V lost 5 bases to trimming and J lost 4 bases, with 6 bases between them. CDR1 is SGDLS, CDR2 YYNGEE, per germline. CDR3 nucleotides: TGTGCCAGCAGGGGACTCTATGGCTACACCTTC. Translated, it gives CASRGLYGYTF.

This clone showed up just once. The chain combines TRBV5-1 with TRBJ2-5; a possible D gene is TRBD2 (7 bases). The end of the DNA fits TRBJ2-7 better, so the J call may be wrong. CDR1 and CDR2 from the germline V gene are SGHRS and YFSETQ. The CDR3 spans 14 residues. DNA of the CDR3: TGCGCCAGCAATAAGGGGGAGGGACTCTACGAGCAGTACTTC. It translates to CASNKGEGLYEQYF.

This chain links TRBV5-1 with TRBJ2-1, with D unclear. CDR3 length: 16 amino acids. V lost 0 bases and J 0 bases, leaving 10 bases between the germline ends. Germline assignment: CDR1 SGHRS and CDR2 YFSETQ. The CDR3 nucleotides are TGCGCCAGCAGCTTGGATGATCTAGGCTCCTACAATGAGCAGTTCTTC. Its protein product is CASSLDDLGSYNEQFF.

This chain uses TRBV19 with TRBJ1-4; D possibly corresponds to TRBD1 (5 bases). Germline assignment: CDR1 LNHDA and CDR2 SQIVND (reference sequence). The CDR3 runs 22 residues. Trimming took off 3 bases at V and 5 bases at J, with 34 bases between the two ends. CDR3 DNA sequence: TGTGCCAGTAGTATTCGGCCAGGGCGGGAGGACGCGAGTGGTCCACTAAATGAAAAACTGTTTTTT. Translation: CASSIRPGREDASGPLNEKLFF.

CDR3 in amino acids: CASMRHLTDTQYF. CDR3 nucleotides: TGTGCCAGCATGCGACATTTAACAGATACGCAGTATTTT. The genes are TRBV27 and TRBJ2-3; D is undetermined. Trimming left V 7 bases short and J 3 bases short, with 11 bases between. The CDR3 extends over 13 amino acids. Germline V CDR1 and CDR2: MNHEY, SMNVEV (reference sequence).

The CDR3 DNA follows: TGCAGCGTCGCGCCCTCTCTCGCATCTGCAAATACGCAGTATTTT. Encoded protein: CSVAPSLASANTQYF. The chain joins TRBV29-1 to TRBJ2-3, with D unclear. CDR3 length: 15 residues. V lost 6 bases and J lost 7, with 23 bases in between. CDR1 is SQVTM and CDR2 is ANQGSEA in the germline V gene.